This is a list of T cell receptor beta chains from one sample in a study of blood T cells in healthy people across ages. TCRdb itself ran the 5' RACE reads through MiXCR, one entry per CDR3 protein. The table shows about 1,500,000 distinct CDR3 sequences, with roughly 28% occurring only once. The sequencing sample was made of blood. The origin of the receptors is a woman younger than 45 in good health. The CDR3 runs from the conserved cysteine through the conserved F or W. The order of the fields is V gene, clone size, D gene, J gene, CDR3 DNA, CDR3 protein. D genes are given only for firm matches. Expanded clones are given a class, and other clones once, few, many or no size at all.

TRBV5-1,-,TRBD1,TRBJ2-7,TGCGCCAGCAGACCCGCAGCGGGACAGGGTGCTTACGAGCAGTACTTC,CASRPAAGQGAYEQYF
TRBV28,-,-,TRBJ2-7,TGTGCCGGCAGGACCGGGGGAGGTACGGACTACGAGCAGTACTTC,CAGRTGGGTDYEQYF
TRBV15,-,TRBD2,TRBJ2-1,TGTGCCACCAGCGGCTATAGCGGGGGGGCAAATGAGCAGTTCTTC,CATSGYSGGANEQFF
TRBV28,many,-,TRBJ2-1,TGTGCCAGCAGTTTAAGAGTCGATGAGCAGTTCTTC,CASSLRVDEQFF
TRBV7-9,-,-,TRBJ2-7,TGTGCCAGCCAGAATTGCGGCGAGCAGTACTTC,CASQNCGEQYF
TRBV6-6,-,TRBD2,TRBJ2-3,TGTGCCAGCAGTTACTCGGGTGCGGGGGGGCGGGTAGATACGCAGTATTTT,CASSYSGAGGRVDTQYF
TRBV6-5,many,TRBD1,TRBJ1-5,TGTGCCAGCAGCCAGGGACAGGGGGCGCAGATTGGGCCCCAGCATTTT,CASSQGQGAQIGPQHF
TRBV11-2,few,-,TRBJ1-2,TGTGCCAGCAGCCCAGCGGGGGGGAGCTATGGCTACACCTTC,CASSPAGGSYGYTF
TRBV6-6,many,-,TRBJ2-5,TGTGCCAGCAGTTACAAACACGGCCATGTGGCGGTCGAGACCCAGTACTTC,CASSYKHGHVAVETQYF
TRBV20-1,-,TRBD2,TRBJ2-1,TGCAGTGCTAGAGATGGGCTAGCGGGCTCCTACAATGAGCAGTTCTTC,CSARDGLAGSYNEQFF
TRBV7-9,-,TRBD2,TRBJ2-7,TGTGCCAGCAGCTCGGGACTAGGGGCCTACGAGCAGTACTTC,CASSSGLGAYEQYF
TRBV12-3/TRBV12-4,-,-,TRBJ2-5,TGTGCCAGCAGTTGGACTAAAGAGACCCAGTACTTC,CASSWTKETQYF
TRBV11-2,-,TRBD1,TRBJ2-7,TGTGCCAACTGCAGACAGGGCCTCTCCTACGAGCAGTACTTC,CANCRQGLSYEQYF
TRBV29-1,few,-,TRBJ1-2,TGCAGCGTTGTGTTTCACGGGCGCCTATCTAACTATGGCTACACCTTC,CSVVFHGRLSNYGYTF
TRBV29-1,-,-,TRBJ1-2,TGCAGCGTTGAAGATCGTGAGGGACGGGGCTACACCTTC,CSVEDREGRGYTF
TRBV20-1,-,-,TRBJ1-5,TGCAGTGCTAGTACGATCGGGGGAGATCAGCCCCAGCATTTT,CSASTIGGDQPQHF
TRBV2,-,-,TRBJ2-6,TGTGCCGGCAGTGAACTAGGCAGGTACATCTCTGGAGCCAACGTCCTGACTTTC,CAGSELGRYISGANVLTF
TRBV5-1,-,TRBD1,TRBJ2-7,TGCGCCAGCAGCTTGGAGGGGGCCACTTACAATGAGCAGTACTTC,CASSLEGATYNEQYF
TRBV6-4,-,-,TRBJ2-2,TGTGCCAGCAGCGACAGGTCCACCGGGGAGCTGTTTTTT,CASSDRSTGELFF
TRBV5-1,few,TRBD1,TRBJ1-2,TGCGCCAGCAGCGCCGGCGGGACAGACAACGTATATGGCTACACCTTC,CASSAGGTDNVYGYTF
TRBV7-9,-,-,TRBJ2-7,TGTGCCAGCAGCTTAGTCGGAGTGGGACGGCCCTACGAGCAGTACTTC,CASSLVGVGRPYEQYF
TRBV29-1,many,TRBD2,TRBJ2-7,TGCAGCGCCGGGAGGAGAACGAGCGAGCAGTACTTC,CSAGRRTSEQYF
TRBV12-3/TRBV12-4,many,-,TRBJ2-1,TGTGCCAGCAGTCTCCGGGACTCGTACAATGAGCAGTTCTTC,CASSLRDSYNEQFF
TRBV20-1,-,TRBD1,TRBJ2-5,TGCAATGCTAGAGCGGGGACAGGGGCCCTTGTTCAGTACTTC,CNARAGTGALVQYF
TRBV28,few,TRBD1,TRBJ2-3,TGTGCCAGCAGTTTCGCGACAGGGGCAGGCACAGATACGCAGTATTTT,CASSFATGAGTDTQYF
TRBV4-2,few,-,TRBJ2-5,TGTGCCAGCAGCTGGGACCCGGGGGACGGCGAGACCCAGTACTTC,CASSWDPGDGETQYF
TRBV5-1,-,-,TRBJ2-5,TGCGCCAGCAGCTTGGTCCAGGATAATGAGCAGTACTTC,CASSLVQDNEQYF
TRBV29-1,few,-,TRBJ1-4,TGCAGCGTTGAGGCAGGGTTCAGAGAAAAACTGTTTTTT,CSVEAGFREKLFF
TRBV12-3/TRBV12-4,few,-,TRBJ1-1,TGTGCCAGCAGTTTAGCTGGTCTCCCGGACACTGAAGCTTTCTTT,CASSLAGLPDTEAFF
TRBV7-2,many,TRBD2,TRBJ2-3,TGTGCCAGCAGCCCAGGGTCCAGGACTAGCGGCGATACGCAGTATTTT,CASSPGSRTSGDTQYF
TRBV6-1,few,TRBD2,TRBJ2-5,TGTGCCAGCAGTGAAGTAGTGCGGGGGGGGACCCAGTACTTC,CASSEVVRGGTQYF
TRBV28,-,TRBD2,TRBJ2-3,TGTGCCAGCAGTCGCGGGGGGACCCCAGATACGCAGTATTTT,CASSRGGTPDTQYF
TRBV7-2,few,-,TRBJ2-5,TGTGCCAGCAGCCTTCGAGTGGGGGGCGCAGAGACCCAGTACTTC,CASSLRVGGAETQYF
TRBV6-2/TRBV6-3,many,-,TRBJ2-1,TGTGCCAGCAGTTATCTTGGTTCTAGGATGGTCAATGAGCAGTTCTTC,CASSYLGSRMVNEQFF
TRBV7-7,few,-,TRBJ2-1,TGTGCAGGTCGGGACTCCCCCGACAATGAGCAGTTCTTC,CAGRDSPDNEQFF
TRBV5-1,-,-,TRBJ2-7,TGCGCCAGCAGCTTGGCCCGGGGCGAGCAGCAGTACTTC,CASSLARGEQQYF
TRBV20-1,few,TRBD2,TRBJ2-7,TGCGGTGCTAGACAAGGGACTAGCGCCTACGAGCAGTACTTC,CGARQGTSAYEQYF
TRBV7-9,many,-,TRBJ2-3,TGTGCCAGCAGCGTCCTACAGGTTCCGGGTACGCAGTATTTT,CASSVLQVPGTQYF
TRBV15,-,-,TRBJ2-4,TGTGCCACTTCCACGTTACAAAACATTCAGTACTTC,CATSTLQNIQYF
TRBV12-3/TRBV12-4,few,TRBD2,TRBJ2-2,TGTGCCAGCAGTTTAACGGGGGGGCCCACCGGGGAGCTGTTTTTT,CASSLTGGPTGELFF
TRBV5-6,few,TRBD2,TRBJ2-1,TGTGCCAGCAGCTTCCCCGGGACTACCCTTAGCAATGAGCAGTTCTTC,CASSFPGTTLSNEQFF
TRBV11-2,-,-,TRBJ2-7,TGTGCCAGCAACGGTGTCAGCTCCTACGAGCAGTACTTC,CASNGVSSYEQYF
TRBV20-1,once,-,TRBJ1-3,TGCAGTGCTAGGGTCTGGGAGTCAAACACCATATATTTT,CSARVWESNTIYF
TRBV30,-,-,TRBJ2-7,TGTGCCTGGAGTGGCCCGGACAGTCTCCTGAGGGGCGAGCAGTACTTC,CAWSGPDSLLRGEQYF
TRBV29-1,many,-,TRBJ2-7,TGCAGCGTCCTAGATAAGGTACACGAGCAGTACTTC,CSVLDKVHEQYF
TRBV29-1,many,-,TRBJ2-1,TGCAGCGTTGAAGATTCCGGTGACCGGACCGTGTTGTACAATGAGCAGTTCTTC,CSVEDSGDRTVLYNEQFF
TRBV12-3/TRBV12-4,few,-,TRBJ2-3,TGTGCCACTGCGTCCGACGCAGATACGCAGTATTTT,CATASDADTQYF
TRBV10-3,-,TRBD2,TRBJ2-3,TGTGCCACCAGCCGGACTAGCCTCACAGATACGCAGTATTTT,CATSRTSLTDTQYF
TRBV14,few,-,TRBJ1-2,TGTGCCAGCAGCCAAGGACCTGCCAGGAGAGCTAACTATGGCTACACCTTC,CASSQGPARRANYGYTF
TRBV6-2/TRBV6-3,many,TRBD2,TRBJ2-7,TGTGCCAGCAGTTACCCTCGGGGGACTAGCGGTGCCTACGAGCAGTACTTC,CASSYPRGTSGAYEQYF
TRBV10-3,few,-,TRBJ1-1,TGTGCCATCAGTGAGAATGGACTTCTTGAAGCTTTCTTT,CAISENGLLEAFF
TRBV3-1,-,-,TRBJ2-7,TGTGCCAGCAGCCAAGATTTGGTCAGGCGGGACGAGCAGTACTTC,CASSQDLVRRDEQYF
TRBV12-3/TRBV12-4,many,TRBD1,TRBJ2-7,TGTGCCAGCAGTTTACGAGACAGGGGGCGCCTCTCCTACGAGCAGTACTTC,CASSLRDRGRLSYEQYF
TRBV7-3,many,TRBD2,TRBJ2-1,TGTGCCAGCAGCTTAAATAGCGGGGGCGTCAATGAGCAGTTCTTC,CASSLNSGGVNEQFF
TRBV20-1,many,-,TRBJ1-2,TGCAGTGTTCCCCTACAGGGAAGGTATGGCTACACCTTC,CSVPLQGRYGYTF
TRBV5-1,few,-,TRBJ1-2,TGCGTCGGCAGCTCGGGCCGGTCGGCTGGCTACACCTTC,CVGSSGRSAGYTF
TRBV24-1,-,-,TRBJ2-3,TGTGCCACCAGTGATGCGACTAGTAGAGGCACAGATACGCAGTATTTT,CATSDATSRGTDTQYF
TRBV24-1,-,TRBD2,TRBJ2-3,TGTGCCACCAGTGATGGGCTAGCGGGAGTTAGTTTTCCAGATACGCAGTATTTT,CATSDGLAGVSFPDTQYF
TRBV29-1,-,-,TRBJ1-2,TGCAGCGTTGGGATGGTATCCTATGGCTACACCTTC,CSVGMVSYGYTF
TRBV20-1,many,-,TRBJ2-4,TGCAGTGGCGAGGGACGGCTGGGAAACATTCAGTACTTC,CSGEGRLGNIQYF